This TCR beta chain was obtained from a study of control samples from healthy donors and cancer patients (dated by TCRdb to 2019 to 2021). The junction carries 15 bases between V and J, which are trimmed by 6 bases and 2 bases respectively. CDR1 MNHEY and CDR2 SMNVEV were looked up in the germline V gene (reference sequence). Spanning cysteine to phenylalanine, the CDR3 consists of 15 amino acids. Only the CDR3 portion is preserved as DNA: 45 bases, with reading frame beginning at the first base. Receptors were amplified or captured by the immunoSEQ multiplex PCR assay. TCRdb limited this immuneACCESS table to in-frame rearrangements with V and J called. A share of clones is missing; checked studies link under half to unresolved V genes, and the rest is unexplained. The sample table records some 12,000 clones; roughly 94% of these occur just once. Of the sample, 25% to 30% is held by the ten largest clones.

Note on this clone: This clone's antigen is unknown. There are no base qualities to consult, and no much larger clone falls within one base.

This receptor was obtained from a man in his 70s with head and neck cancer. The specimen was PBMCs. The sequence is built from TRBV27 and TRBJ2-3; no confident D gene assignment can be made. The CDR3 is CASRQGFTPTDTQYF. The sequence in DNA is TGTGCCAGCAGACAAGGCTTCACACCCACAGATACGCAGTATTTT.